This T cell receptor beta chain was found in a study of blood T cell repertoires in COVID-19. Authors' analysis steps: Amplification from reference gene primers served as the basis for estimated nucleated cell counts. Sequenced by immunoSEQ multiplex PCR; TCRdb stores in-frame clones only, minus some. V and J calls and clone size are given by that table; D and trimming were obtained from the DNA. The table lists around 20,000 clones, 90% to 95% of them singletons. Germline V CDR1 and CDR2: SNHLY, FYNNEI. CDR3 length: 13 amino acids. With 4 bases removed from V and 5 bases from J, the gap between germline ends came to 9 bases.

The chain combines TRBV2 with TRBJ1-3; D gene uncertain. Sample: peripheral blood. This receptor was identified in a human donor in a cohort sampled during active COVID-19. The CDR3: CASSGQIRNTIYF. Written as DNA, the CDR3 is TGTGCCAGCAGTGGGCAGATAAGAAACACCATATATTTT.